Listed here are 27 T cell receptor beta chains from one sample, sequenced in a study of T cells in Graves' hyperthyroidism and ophthalmopathy. RNA transcripts gave rise to amplified TCR beta CDR3 regions. First-round RT-PCR targeting the TCR CDR3 was performed with the HTBI primer set. TCRdb re-analysed the multiplex PCR reads in MiXCR, keeping a single row per CDR3 protein. The sample includes approximately 870,000 distinct CDR3 sequences, 38% of them seen just once. Sequenced material: blood. These receptors all come from a man aged 18 to 30 with Graves' hyperthyroidism.

This clonotype was counted at least ten times. The CDR3 nucleotides are TGTGCCAGCAGGATACAGACACATAACCAAGAGACCCAGTACTTC. This gives the protein CASRIQTHNQETQYF. V is TRBV2 and J is TRBJ2-5, with D unclear. The V end lost 6 bases, the J end lost 0 bases, and 14 bases lay between the germline ends. Germline V gene sequence: CDR1 SNHLY, CDR2 FYNNEI. This CDR3 is built from 15 residues.

This clonotype was counted between two and nine times. The genes are TRBV7-2 and TRBJ2-5; D may be TRBD2 (5 bases). There are 13 residues in the CDR3. V lost 7 bases to trimming and J lost 5 bases, with 14 bases between them. Germline values: CDR1 SGHTA, CDR2 FQGNSA. This CDR3 is CASNDHPGETQYF. CDR3 in DNA: TGTGCCAGCAACGACCATCCGGGGGAGACCCAGTACTTC.

The chain employs TRBV27 and TRBJ2-7; a possible D gene is TRBD1 (5 bases). Trimming removed 3 bases at V and 4 bases at J, with 16 bases between. The CDR3 covers 15 residues. Looked up from germline, CDR1 is MNHEY and CDR2 is SMNVEV (reference sequence). The CDR3 DNA reads as TGTGCCAGCAGTTTCGACAGCGCCAGTCTTTACGAGCAGTACTTC. This sequence encodes CASSFDSASLYEQYF.

This clonotype was seen a few times. The chain has TRBV6-5 and TRBJ1-3; TRBD1 might be the D (5 bases). Germline CDR1 is MNHEY and CDR2 is SVGAGI. Between the trimmed V and J ends, which lost 7 bases and 3 bases, there was a span of 13 bases. The CDR3 is made up of 14 amino acids. The CDR3 protein is CASTGIQGGNTIYF. CDR3 nucleotide sequence: TGTGCCAGCACAGGGATCCAGGGTGGAAACACCATATATTTT.

A few counts support this clonotype. The rearrangement uses TRBV6-6 and TRBJ1-1; TRBD1 is a possible D gene (5 bases). Trimming cost V 0 bases and J 5 bases, with 13 bases left between them. Germline V gene data show CDR1 as MNHNY and CDR2 as SVGAGI (reference sequence). This CDR3 has 15 amino acids. This chain's CDR3 is CASSYSGQGTTEAFF. The DNA of the CDR3 is TGTGCCAGCAGTTACTCGGGGCAGGGAACAACTGAAGCTTTCTTT.

The chain employs TRBV29-1 and TRBJ2-2, with 11 bases aligning to TRBD2. V was pared by 1 base and J by 8 bases, with 9 bases of the junction left unmatched. The CDR3 has 16 residues. CDR1 SQVTM and CDR2 ANQGSEA come from the germline V gene. As DNA, the CDR3 is TGCAGCGTTGAAGTAGCGGGAGGGCCCCTTTATGGGGAGCTGTTTTTT. Its translation is CSVEVAGGPLYGELFF.

This clonotype was seen at least ten times. The chain links TRBV25-1 to TRBJ1-2; maybe TRBD1 (6 bases). V dropped 2 bases and J dropped 4 bases, with 20 bases sitting between them. This CDR3 is 17 amino acids long. Germline V gives CDR1 MGHDK, CDR2 SYGVNS. The CDR3 DNA reads as TGTGCCAGCAGTGAAGGGGCAGGGAAGGGGGGTAGCTATGGCTACACCTTC. This codes for CASSEGAGKGGSYGYTF.

This clonotype appeared a few times. Germline and junction disagree at one end, which may indicate a read error. The genes are TRBV6-5 and TRBJ1-3; no clear D gene. This CDR3 is 12 amino acids long. Germline CDR1 and CDR2: MNHEY and SVGAGI. DNA of the CDR3: TGTGCCACCCTTGGATCTGGAAACACCATAGATTTT. Its translation: CATLGSGNTIDF.

The CDR3 reads CASSRYLGGTVNSPLHF. CDR3 DNA sequence: TGTGCCAGCAGCCGATACTTGGGGGGGACAGTAAATTCACCCCTCCACTTT. The chain uses TRBV7-2 and TRBJ1-6, with TRBD1 matching over 7 bases. V gave up 5 bases and J gave up 7 bases; unmatched junction bases: 14. Germline V gene sequence: CDR1 SGHTA, CDR2 FQGNSA. The CDR3 is 17 residues long.

This clonotype was recorded at least ten times. V and J are TRBV7-2 and TRBJ2-5, with 9 bases lining up with TRBD1. This CDR3 contains 15 residues. The J segment lost 5 bases and the V segment lost 5 bases, leaving 9 bases of the junction unmatched. Germline-derived CDR1 and CDR2 are SGHTA and FQGNSA. Here the CDR3 reads CASSRTGAGAETQYF. CDR3 sequence (DNA): TGTGCCAGCAGCCGGACAGGGGCGGGAGCGGAGACCCAGTACTTC.

This clonotype was seen more than once but under ten times. The V gene is TRBV7-9, the J gene TRBJ1-4; D ambiguous. CDR3 size: 18 residues. Germline V gene data show CDR1 as SEHNR and CDR2 as FQNEAQ (reference sequence). The V gene lost 2 bases and the J gene lost 0 bases, with 16 bases spanning the gap. As DNA, the CDR3 is TGTGCCAGCAGCTTAAGTGTGGTGTGGCAGCCAACTAATGAAAAACTGTTTTTT. Protein: CASSLSVVWQPTNEKLFF.

The table lists this clonotype with many counts. This chain uses TRBV20-1 with TRBJ1-1; 7 nucleotides agree with TRBD1. The CDR3 runs to 13 residues. CDR1 and CDR2 from the germline V gene are DFQATT and SNEGSKA (reference sequence). CDR3 loop: CSARDRTNTEAFF. In DNA, the CDR3 is TGCAGCGCACGGGACAGAACAAACACTGAAGCTTTCTTT.

This clonotype was found a few times. The genes are TRBV6-5 and TRBJ2-5; the D gene is possibly TRBD1 (6 bases). Germline V gives CDR1 MNHEY, CDR2 SVGAGI. This CDR3 comprises 14 residues. Trimming pared 1 base from V and 2 bases from J, leaving 8 bases between. CDR3 sequence (DNA): TGTGCCAGCAGTTACTGGCAGGGGCAAGAGACCCAGTACTTC. It specifies CASSYWQGQETQYF.

This clonotype has a handful of counts. The V call is TRBV5-1, the J call TRBJ2-7, with 13 positions matching TRBD2. The junction had 6 bases not matched to a gene; V was cut back by 4 bases and J by 2 bases. The CDR3 loop spans 16 amino acids. Germline CDR1 reads SGHRS; CDR2 reads YFSETQ. This CDR3 is CASSLVGLAGAYEQYF. Written as DNA, the CDR3 is TGCGCCAGCAGCCTCGTAGGACTAGCGGGAGCCTACGAGCAGTACTTC. The variable domain in full, with the rest retrieved from reference TRBV5-1 and TRBJ2-7, is KAGVTQTPRYLIKTRGQQVTLSCSPISGHRSVSWYQQTPGQGLQFLFEYFSETQRNKGNFPGRFSGRQFSNSRSEMNVSTLELGDSALYLCASSLVGLAGAYEQYFGPGTRLTVT.

The table lists this clonotype with many counts. The chain links TRBV20-1 to TRBJ1-2, with D possibly TRBD1 on 5 matching bases. The CDR3 length is 13 residues. V gave up 6 bases and J gave up 6 bases, with 17 bases separating them. CDR1 and CDR2 from the germline V gene are DFQATT and SNEGSKA (reference sequence). The CDR3 loop reads CSAEGTALHGYTF. The DNA of the CDR3 is TGCAGTGCGGAAGGGACGGCTTTACATGGCTACACCTTC.

This clonotype was counted a few times. The gene calls are TRBV12-5 and TRBJ1-1; TRBD1 might be the D (6 bases). The CDR3 spans 16 residues. The ends were cut back, 0 bases at V and 6 bases at J, with 17 bases in the middle. Germline V gene sequence: CDR1 LGHNT, CDR2 FRNRAP. As DNA, the CDR3 is TGTGCTAGTGGTTTGGTAGTTGGACAGCAACCTGCTGAAGCTTTCTTT. Amino acid sequence: CASGLVVGQQPAEAFF.

Ten or more counts support this clonotype. Given a much more abundant clone one base away, this may be a read error. The chain joins TRBV6-8 to TRBJ2-7; D is uncertain. CDR3 length: 9 residues. Germline loops: CDR1 MNHGY, CDR2 SAAAGT. With 6 bases removed from V and 5 bases from J, the gap between germline ends came to 2 bases. The CDR3 bases are TGTGCCAGCAGGAACGAGCAGTACTTC. Translation: CASRNEQYF.

To note about this clonotype: One base away lies a much larger clone, so this may be a sequencing read error. The rearrangement links TRBV11-2 to TRBJ1-3; a possible D gene is TRBD1 (5 bases). The CDR3 length is 15 residues. Germline V gene lookup returns CDR1 SGHAT and CDR2 FQNNGV. The DNA for the CDR3 is TGTGCCAGCAGCGCGCCTCGGACGGGGGGAAGCACCATATATTTT. As protein: CASSAPRTGGSTIYF.

The rearrangement joins TRBV7-2 to TRBJ1-4; TRBD1 matches at 9 bases. The germline V gene encodes CDR1 SGHTA and CDR2 FQGNSA. The CDR3 is 16 residues long. Germline trimming cut 1 base from V and 7 bases from J; bases unmatched to any gene: 7. The CDR3, as DNA: TGTGCCAGCAGCTTAGGGACAGGGGTTGGCGGTGAAAAACTGTTTTTT. Translating gives CASSLGTGVGGEKLFF.

The chain carries TRBV12-3 or TRBV12-4 and TRBJ1-3; tentative D call: TRBD1 (6 bases). The V and J ends lost 4 bases and 8 bases respectively, with 18 bases between them. The CDR3 extends over 15 amino acids. The CDR3 DNA reads as TGTGCCAGCAGTTCGGGACACTCGAGGTGGGACACCATATATTTT. It is translated as CASSSGHSRWDTIYF.

About this clonotype: Relative to the germline gene, one junction end is altered; a read error may explain this. The chain employs TRBV20-1 and TRBJ2-2; D might be TRBD2 (6 bases). The CDR3 is made up of 11 amino acids. Germline loops: CDR1 DFQATT, CDR2 SNEGSKA (reference sequence). The CDR3 coding sequence is TGCAGTGCCCGGGGGACCGGGAAGCTGTTTTTT. Its protein product is CSARGTGKLFF.

This clonotype has more than one count but fewer than ten. V gene TRBV7-6 combines with J gene TRBJ2-5; unclear D gene. Germline CDR1 and CDR2: SGHVS and FNYEAQ. The CDR3 runs 14 residues. The V end was cut by 1 base, the J end by 3 bases, with 9 bases between. The CDR3: CASSLDPVKETQYF. The CDR3 bases are TGTGCCAGCAGCTTAGATCCCGTCAAAGAGACCCAGTACTTC.

This clonotype was detected once. The V and J genes are TRBV29-1 and TRBJ2-2; D is uncertain. Germline-derived CDR1 and CDR2 are SQVTM and ANQGSEA. This CDR3 is built from 13 residues. V lost 4 bases and J 4 bases, leaving 10 bases between the germline ends. The CDR3 reads CSVVDLGTGELFF. Written as DNA, the CDR3 is TGCAGCGTTGTAGACTTGGGCACCGGGGAGCTGTTTTTT.

This clonotype has only one observation. The rearrangement links TRBV7-6 to TRBJ1-6, with TRBD1 identical over 7 bases. The CDR3 is made up of 16 amino acids. The J segment lost 14 bases and the V segment lost 5 bases, leaving 18 bases of the junction unmatched. The germline V gene encodes CDR1 SGHVS and CDR2 FNYEAQ. The CDR3 sequence: CASSPGAGGFVGSLHF. In DNA form, the CDR3 reads TGTGCCAGCAGCCCAGGGGCAGGGGGTTTTGTTGGTTCCCTCCACTTT.

The chain has TRBV11-2 and TRBJ2-7; 11 positions agree with TRBD2. Germline trimming cut 1 base from V and 6 bases from J; bases unmatched to any gene: 5. This CDR3 is built from 15 residues. The germline V gene encodes CDR1 SGHAT and CDR2 FQNNGV. This chain's CDR3 is CASSLGQLAGVEQYF. The CDR3 DNA reads as TGTGCCAGCAGCTTAGGCCAACTAGCGGGGGTCGAGCAGTACTTC.

The chain links TRBV10-2 to TRBJ1-4, with a possible D match to TRBD1 (5 bases). The CDR3 has 17 residues. Germline CDR1 reads WSHSY; CDR2 reads SAAADI. Trimming pared 3 bases from V and 7 bases from J, leaving 21 bases between. CDR3 loop: CASSDGGTGELSEKLFF. The CDR3 DNA sequence: TGCGCCAGCAGTGACGGGGGGACCGGGGAGCTGAGTGAAAAACTGTTTTTT.

The chain carries TRBV5-1 and TRBJ2-2, with 9 bases that match TRBD1. The CDR3 runs 15 residues. J gave up 4 bases and V 5 bases, and 6 bases lay outside the gene matches. Germline-derived CDR1 and CDR2 are SGHRS and YFSETQ. CDR3 sequence (DNA): TGCGCCAGCAGTTCCGGGACAGGGTTCACCGGGGAGCTGTTTTTT. Protein: CASSSGTGFTGELFF.